These T cell receptor beta chains were read from a single sample in a study of cytomegalovirus exposure and HLA in healthy donors. Using immunoSEQ multiplex PCR, the repertoire was profiled, and TCRdb retains in-frame clones only, with some absent. The sample carries some 120,000 clones, approximately 70% recorded once. Input material: PBMCs. The receptor set was obtained from a man aged 55 to 70 in good health and CMV-seropositive. The CDR3 runs from the conserved cysteine through the conserved F or W. A D gene is named only where the DNA matches it firmly. Clone size is not always given. Where it is, it says once, few, many or a class for expanded clones.

J gene	V gene	clone size	D gene	CDR3 protein	CDR3 DNA
TRBJ1-1	TRBV5-1	NA	NA	CASSLVGAAGNTEAFF	TGCGCCAGCAGCTTGGTGGGGGCAGCAGGGAACACTGAAGCTTTCTTT
TRBJ2-7	TRBV27	NA	NA	CASSFTGFTYEQYF	TGTGCCAGCAGTTTTACAGGGTTTACCTACGAGCAGTACTTC
TRBJ1-2	TRBV29-1	NA	NA	CSVEDRDMIGYTF	TGCAGCGTTGAAGACCGGGACATGATTGGCTACACCTTC
TRBJ2-2	TRBV2	few	NA	CASSAGIFTGELFF	TGTGCCAGCAGCGCAGGGATTTTCACCGGGGAGCTGTTTTTT
TRBJ1-1	TRBV7-6	NA	NA	CASRPFSSDTEAFF	TGTGCCAGCAGACCATTTAGTTCGGACACTGAAGCTTTCTTT
TRBJ2-1	TRBV7-8	NA	NA	CASSARVDEQFF	TGTGCCAGCAGCGCGCGGGTGGATGAGCAGTTCTTC
TRBJ1-2	TRBV28	few	NA	CASRTGTSFNYGYTF	TGTGCCAGCAGAACCGGGACTTCCTTTAACTATGGCTACACCTTC
TRBJ1-1	TRBV2	once	NA	CASRTDQNTEAFF	TGTGCCAGCAGGACAGACCAGAACACTGAAGCTTTCTTT
TRBJ2-7	TRBV10-2	few	NA	CASSDTYEQYF	TGCGCCAGCAGTGACACCTACGAGCAGTACTTC
TRBJ1-5	TRBV19	NA	TRBD1	CASWTGEKHQPQHF	TGTGCCAGTTGGACAGGTGAAAAACATCAGCCCCAGCATTTT
TRBJ1-1	TRBV7-6	few	NA	CASSIGQMNTEAFF	TGTGCCAGCAGCATCGGACAGATGAACACTGAAGCTTTCTTT
TRBJ1-4	TRBV9	NA	NA	CASSVDYGSTNEKLFF	TGTGCCAGCAGCGTCGATTACGGGTCAACTAATGAAAAACTGTTTTTT